The text below deals with one T cell receptor (beta chain). The conserved phenylalanine or tryptophan is not found at the CDR3 terminus, so this likely reflects a read error. MiXCR, run by TCRdb on the PCR reads, gives a single entry per CDR3 protein. The sample lists about 100,000 distinct CDR3 sequences; under 25% were seen once. Construction of naive CD8 libraries employed roughly 20,000 to 1,100,000 sorted cells together with 10%, 30% or 50% RNA. These data are taken from a study of molecular identifiers for immune sequencing clone quantification. Germline V gene data show CDR1 as ENHRY and CDR2 as SYGVKD. The V end was cut by 2 bases, the J end by 3 bases, with 7 bases between. This CDR3 spans 14 amino acids.

Source material: naive CD8+ T cells from blood, with Jurkat cell RNA spiked in. As for subset: FACS-sorted CD8+CD4-CCR7+CD45RA+ naive T cells. The chain uses TRBV10-3 and TRBJ2-2; D might be TRBD1 or TRBD2, each matching 5 bases. The sequence was obtained from a human donor in good health. Some libraries in this study had Jurkat cell RNA spiked in. CDR3 region: CAISERGDTGELFY. The CDR3 DNA is TGTGCCATCAGTGAGAGAGGGGACACCGGGGAGCTGTTTTAT.